These 15 T cell receptor beta chains share one sample of origin, sequenced in a study of T cells in tumors after PD-1 blockade. Repertoires were generated with immunoSEQ multiplex PCR, while TCRdb's copy carries only in-frame clones and drops some. The top ten clones hold approximately 4.1% of a sample with roughly 48,000 clones, over 70% of them seen once. Specimen: PBMCs, collected before anti-PD-1 treatment. The receptor set was obtained from a human donor with basal cell carcinoma.

The chain combines TRBV5-1 with TRBJ2-7, with D tentatively TRBD2 (5 bases). From germline, CDR1 is SGHRS and CDR2 YFSETQ. The CDR3 sequence is 15 residues long. Trimming removed 4 bases at V and 5 bases at J, with 19 bases between. The chain's CDR3 is CASSQEAAKRNEQYF. In nucleotides, the CDR3 is TGCGCCAGCAGCCAGGAGGCTGCGAAACGGAACGAGCAGTACTTC. Filled out from reference TRBV5-1 and TRBJ2-7, the complete variable domain reads KAGVTQTPRYLIKTRGQQVTLSCSPISGHRSVSWYQQTPGQGLQFLFEYFSETQRNKGNFPGRFSGRQFSNSRSEMNVSTLELGDSALYLCASSQEAAKRNEQYFGPGTRLTVT.

The chain joins TRBV7-9 to TRBJ2-5; D assignment may be TRBD1 or TRBD2 (5 bases each). CDR1 SEHNR and CDR2 FQNEAQ come from the germline V gene (reference sequence). Between the trimmed V and J ends, which lost 1 base and 4 bases, there was a span of 13 bases. There are 15 residues in the CDR3. This CDR3 reads CASSLGEAGTETQYF. The CDR3 DNA follows: TGTGCCAGCAGCTTAGGAGAGGCAGGGACAGAGACCCAGTACTTC.

The rearrangement joins TRBV25-1 to TRBJ1-2, with D possibly TRBD1 on 6 matching bases. The CDR3 totals 13 residues. V was clipped by 2 bases and J by 8 bases, with 12 bases between them. Germline loops: CDR1 MGHDK, CDR2 SYGVNS. This CDR3 reads CASSEEQGEGYTF. CDR3 nucleotide sequence: TGTGCCAGCAGTGAAGAACAGGGCGAGGGCTACACCTTC.

This clone was counted between two and nine times. The chain links TRBV6-5 to TRBJ2-7, with D possibly called TRBD1 or TRBD2 (5 bases each). Germline V lookup: CDR1 MNHEY, CDR2 SVGAGI. CDR3 length: 15 amino acids. V lost 6 bases and J lost 2, with 17 bases in between. CDR3 amino acids: CASRWGMGGTYEQYF. CDR3 bases: TGTGCCAGCAGGTGGGGGATGGGCGGTACCTACGAGCAGTACTTC.

This chain links TRBV6-5 with TRBJ1-3; 8 positions match TRBD1. Germline assignment: CDR1 MNHEY and CDR2 SVGAGI. Losses at the gene ends were 6 bases for V and 4 bases for J; bases not matched to a gene: 5. This CDR3 spans 14 amino acids. The DNA of the CDR3 is TGTGCCAGCAGAAACCCAGGGGGCGGAAACACCATATATTTT. Translation: CASRNPGGGNTIYF.

CDR3 amino acids: CASSSTGQLNYGYTF. The CDR3 nucleotides are TGCGCCAGCAGCTCGACGGGACAGCTTAACTATGGCTACACCTTC. This chain connects TRBV5-1 to TRBJ1-2; 7 bases fit TRBD1. V shed 3 bases, J shed 1 base, and the junction held 6 bases outside the gene matches. The CDR3 runs to 15 residues. The germline V gene has CDR1 SGHRS and CDR2 YFSETQ.

This rearrangement joins TRBV7-9 to TRBJ1-2; D is uncertain. The V end was cut by 0 bases, the J end by 3 bases, with 8 bases between. This CDR3 spans 14 amino acids. The germline V gene has CDR1 SEHNR and CDR2 FQNEAQ (reference sequence). The chain's CDR3 is CASSLAGGHYGYTF. The CDR3 DNA is TGTGCCAGCAGCTTAGCAGGAGGACACTATGGCTACACCTTC.

The chain is built from TRBV2 and TRBJ2-1; the D gene could be TRBD1 or TRBD2 (5 bases each). V lost 2 bases and J 9 bases, leaving 8 bases between the germline ends. The CDR3 consists of 12 residues. Germline CDR1 reads SNHLY; CDR2 reads FYNNEI. Here the CDR3 DNA reads TGTGCCAGCAGTGAATGGGGGATTGAGCAGTTCTTC. Amino acids: CASSEWGIEQFF.

V is TRBV6-1 and J is TRBJ2-7; TRBD2 matches at 12 bases. The CDR3 extends over 16 amino acids. V lost 1 base to trimming and J lost 8 bases; unmatched junction nucleotides: 9. The germline V gene encodes CDR1 MNHNS and CDR2 SASEGT. The CDR3 sequence is CASSEGQTSGGIKQYF. Written as DNA, the CDR3 is TGTGCCAGCAGTGAAGGCCAGACTAGCGGGGGAATAAAGCAGTACTTC.

Worth noting for this clone: One junction end disagrees with the germline gene, perhaps due to a read error. The chain has TRBV3-1 (or the pseudogene TRBV3-2) and TRBJ2-5, with D uncertain. Germline values: CDR1 LGHDT, CDR2 YNNKEL (reference sequence). The CDR3 covers 13 residues. The CDR3: CASSQGYQTKLHF. The CDR3, as DNA: TGTGCCAGCAGCCAAGGGTACCAAACTAAACTTCACTTC.

The genes are TRBV4-1 and TRBJ2-2; weak D call: TRBD1 (6 bases). The germline gives CDR1 MGHRA, CDR2 YSYEKL. The V end lost 2 bases, the J end lost 1 base, and 14 bases lay between the germline ends. The CDR3 length is 17 residues. CDR3 DNA: TGCGCCAGCAGCCAACCCACCGGGACATTGAACACCGGGGAGCTGTTTTTT. This gives the protein CASSQPTGTLNTGELFF.

The V and J genes are TRBV28 and TRBJ2-7; 9 bases fit TRBD1. V lost 5 bases, J lost 0 bases, and 8 bases stayed unmatched. The CDR3 is made up of 16 amino acids. Germline CDR1 is MDHEN and CDR2 is SYDVKM. CDR3 loop: CASSHTGGSISYEQYF. The CDR3 coding sequence is TGTGCCAGCAGTCACACAGGGGGCTCAATCTCCTACGAGCAGTACTTC. Combining the CDR3 with reference TRBV28 and TRBJ2-7 gives the whole variable domain DVKVTQSSRYLVKRTGEKVFLECVQDMDHENMFWYRQDPGLGLRLIYFSYDVKMKEKGDIPEGYSVSREKKERFSLILESASTNQTSMYLCASSHTGGSISYEQYFGPGTRLTVT.

The J gene is TRBJ2-6, the V gene TRBV3-1 (or the pseudogene TRBV3-2), with TRBD1 identical over 7 bases. The ends lost 4 bases at V and 2 bases at J; junction bases unmatched: 11. In germline, CDR1 is LGHDT, CDR2 YNNKEL (reference sequence). CDR3 length equals 18 residues. The CDR3: CASSPLWTGGTGANVLTF. In DNA form, the CDR3 reads TGTGCCAGCAGCCCCCTTTGGACAGGAGGTACTGGGGCCAACGTCCTGACTTTC.

The V call is TRBV6-5, the J call TRBJ1-5, with TRBD1 matching 8 bases. This CDR3 is 14 amino acids long. The J segment lost 2 bases and the V segment lost 4 bases, leaving 1 base of the junction unmatched. Germline CDR1 is MNHEY and CDR2 is SVGAGI. The CDR3 DNA is TGTGCCAGCAGTTTGGACAGGGGCAATCAGCCCCAGCATTTT. Residues: CASSLDRGNQPQHF.

This chain connects TRBV4-1 to TRBJ1-4; TRBD1 is a possible D gene (5 bases). The V gene lost 3 bases and the J gene lost 5 bases, with 10 bases spanning the gap. The germline CDR1 and CDR2 sequences are MGHRA and YSYEKL. The CDR3 loop spans 14 amino acids. The CDR3 loop reads CASSHLGGNEKLFF. CDR3 coding DNA: TGCGCCAGCAGCCATTTGGGGGGAAATGAAAAACTGTTTTTT.